The text below deals with one T cell receptor (beta chain). Alongside a J-beta primer mix, a sample-barcoded 5' primer served in a second PCR lasting roughly 6 to 11 cycles. TCRdb re-analysed the 5' RACE reads in MiXCR, keeping a single row per CDR3 protein. The sample includes roughly 700,000 distinct CDR3 sequences, 32% of them seen just once. The data are from a study of blood T cells in healthy people across ages. Trimming shortened V by 5 bases and J by 0 bases, and 22 bases separated the two germline ends. The germline V gene has CDR1 SEHNR and CDR2 FQNEAQ (reference sequence). The CDR3 contains 19 residues. Per sample, extraction of total RNA gave at least 5.5 micrograms in every case.

The TCR comes from a woman aged 80 or older in good health. The genes are TRBV7-9 and TRBJ2-2; D is ambiguous. The sample consisted of blood. CDR3: CASSPLSAPAGANTGELFF. The CDR3 DNA follows: TGTGCCAGCAGCCCCCTCTCGGCCCCCGCTGGGGCGAACACCGGGGAGCTGTTTTTT.